Shown below are 2 T cell receptor beta chains from a single sample sequenced in a study of blood T cell repertoires in COVID-19. Produced via immunoSEQ multiplex PCR; TCRdb's table is partial and in-frame only. The table lists about 210,000 clones, 92% of them singletons. The sequencing sample was made of peripheral blood. Source of these receptors: a man aged 25-45 years with acute or convalescent COVID-19.

The J gene is TRBJ1-2, the V gene TRBV18; no firm D call. The CDR3 extends over 15 amino acids. V was clipped by 2 bases and J by 0 bases, with 10 bases between them. The germline gives CDR1 KGHSH, CDR2 LQKENI. The CDR3 sequence: CASSPGQPANYGYTF. The CDR3 region has the DNA TGTGCCAGCTCACCAGGGCAACCAGCTAACTATGGCTACACCTTC. Based on the CDR3 plus reference TRBV18 and TRBJ1-2, the full variable domain is NAGVMQNPRHLVRRRGQEARLRCSPMKGHSHVYWYRQLPEEGLKFMVYLQKENIIDESGMPKERFSAEFPKEGPSILRIQQVVRGDSAAYFCASSPGQPANYGYTFGSGTRLTVV.

This chain uses TRBV7-9 with TRBJ2-3; no reliable D call. Between the trimmed V and J ends, which lost 3 bases and 5 bases, there was a span of 3 bases. The V gene's germline CDR1 is SEHNR and CDR2 FQNEAQ (reference sequence). The CDR3 has 11 residues. As DNA, the CDR3 is TGTGCCAGCAGCTTTCAAGATACGCAGTATTTT. Its translation is CASSFQDTQYF. Full variable domain (rest looked up from reference TRBV7-9 and TRBJ2-3): DTGVSQNPRHKITKRGQNVTFRCDPISEHNRLYWYRQTLGQGPEFLTYFQNEAQLEKSRLLSDRFSAERPKGSFSTLEIQRTEQGDSAMYLCASSFQDTQYFGPGTRLTVL.